This T cell receptor beta chain was documented in a study of radiation and T cells in renal cell carcinoma. Overall study: Nephrectomy followed 15 Gy stereotactic body radiation by 4 weeks.

Worth noting for this clone: The target antigen is unknown.

Between the trimmed V and J ends, which lost 6 bases and 3 bases, there was a span of 15 bases. The CDR3 is 14 amino acids. The germline gives CDR1 MNHEY, CDR2 SVGAGI. As for time point: baseline pretreatment blood. Specified treatment: 15 Gy SBRT to primary tumor, nephrectomy 4 weeks later. General observations from the study: In blood, top tumor clones expanded by 2 weeks, shrinking by 4.

Only in-frame clones appear in the TCRdb table, and some are missing; sequencing was by immunoSEQ multiplex PCR. Of 95,000 or so clones in the sample, less than 90% were seen once. This chain joins TRBV6-5 and TRBJ2-7; D is perhaps TRBD1 (7 bases). This clonotype was sampled from a middle-aged man with renal cell carcinoma. The material was blood, obtained from a patient whose treatment included radiotherapy and nephrectomy. In DNA form, the CDR3 reads TGTGCCAGCAGCCCCACAGGGGAGGTCTACGAGCAGTACTTC. Residues: CASSPTGEVYEQYF.